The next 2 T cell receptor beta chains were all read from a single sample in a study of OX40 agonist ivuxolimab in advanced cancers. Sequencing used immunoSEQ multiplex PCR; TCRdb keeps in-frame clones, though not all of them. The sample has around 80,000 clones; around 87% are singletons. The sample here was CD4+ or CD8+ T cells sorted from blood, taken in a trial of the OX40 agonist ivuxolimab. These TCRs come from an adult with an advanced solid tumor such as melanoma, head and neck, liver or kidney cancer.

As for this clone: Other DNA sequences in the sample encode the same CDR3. This chain's CDR3 is CASSPHTGRSYEQYF. The CDR3 DNA follows: TGTGCCAGCAGCCCCCATACGGGACGGTCCTACGAGCAGTACTTC. The chain uses TRBV14 and TRBJ2-7; perhaps D is TRBD1 or TRBD2 (5 bases each). The CDR3 extends over 15 amino acids. V was pared by 4 bases and J by 1 base, with 14 bases between. CDR1 SGHDN and CDR2 FVKESK come from the germline V gene.

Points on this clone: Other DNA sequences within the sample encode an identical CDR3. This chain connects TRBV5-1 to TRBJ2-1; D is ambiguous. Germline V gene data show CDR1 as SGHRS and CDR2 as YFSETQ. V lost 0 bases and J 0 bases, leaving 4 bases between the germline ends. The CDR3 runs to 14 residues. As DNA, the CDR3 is TGCGCCAGCAGCTTGGGTAACTCCTACAATGAGCAGTTCTTC. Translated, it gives CASSLGNSYNEQFF.